One and the same sample provided the 8 T cell receptor beta chains below, sequenced in a study of blood T cell repertoires in COVID-19. Assay used: immunoSEQ multiplex PCR; TCRdb lists only in-frame clones, some missing. The data hold 300,000 to 350,000 clones, with roughly 90% observed a single time. Sequencing input: peripheral blood. These receptors all stem from a woman aged 30 to 39 with COVID-19, enrolled during active disease.

This chain connects TRBV6-1 to TRBJ1-5; TRBD1 agrees at 8 bases. V trimming: 2 bases; J trimming: 4 bases; junction bases outside the gene matches: 19. CDR1 is MNHNS and CDR2 is SASEGT in the germline V gene. This CDR3 spans 20 amino acids. This chain's CDR3 is CASSEFNRGTATGNNQPQHF. As DNA, the CDR3 is TGTGCCAGCAGTGAATTCAACAGGGGGACCGCGACAGGAAATAATCAGCCCCAGCATTTT.

The chain joins TRBV30 to TRBJ1-6; D is unresolved. Germline V gene lookup returns CDR1 GTSNPN and CDR2 SVGIG (reference sequence). This CDR3 has 12 amino acids. Trimming stripped 5 bases from V and 7 bases from J, with 9 bases between. The CDR3 DNA is TGTGCCTGGGGAGGAGGGAATTCACCCCTCCACTTT. Translated, it gives CAWGGGNSPLHF.

The V and J genes are TRBV5-1 and TRBJ1-1, with no clear D. The germline gives CDR1 SGHRS, CDR2 YFSETQ. The ends were cut back, 0 bases at V and 5 bases at J, with 11 bases in the middle. The CDR3 runs 14 residues. In DNA form, the CDR3 reads TGCGCCAGCAGCTTGGCGGGATCGGGGACTGAAGCTTTCTTT. Amino acid sequence: CASSLAGSGTEAFF. Variable domain in full (rest from reference TRBV5-1 and TRBJ1-1): KAGVTQTPRYLIKTRGQQVTLSCSPISGHRSVSWYQQTPGQGLQFLFEYFSETQRNKGNFPGRFSGRQFSNSRSEMNVSTLELGDSALYLCASSLAGSGTEAFFGQGTRLTVV.

This sequence joins TRBV5-1 and TRBJ1-2; perhaps TRBD1 as D (6 bases). Trimming took off 3 bases at V and 0 bases at J, with 9 bases between the two ends. The CDR3 has 14 amino acids. The V gene's germline CDR1 is SGHRS and CDR2 YFSETQ. CDR3 residues: CASSSQGPNYGYTF. The CDR3 region has the DNA TGCGCCAGCAGCTCACAGGGTCCTAACTATGGCTACACCTTC. Full variable domain (rest looked up from reference TRBV5-1 and TRBJ1-2): KAGVTQTPRYLIKTRGQQVTLSCSPISGHRSVSWYQQTPGQGLQFLFEYFSETQRNKGNFPGRFSGRQFSNSRSEMNVSTLELGDSALYLCASSSQGPNYGYTFGSGTRLTVV.

This chain uses TRBV2 with TRBJ2-1; TRBD2 matches at 8 bases. This CDR3 is built from 15 residues. Germline V gene sequence: CDR1 SNHLY, CDR2 FYNNEI. The junction had 5 bases not matched to a gene; V was cut back by 4 bases and J by 3 bases. Written as DNA, the CDR3 is TGTGCCAGCAGTGGGACTAGCAGGAGCTACAATGAGCAGTTCTTC. Protein product: CASSGTSRSYNEQFF. Based on the CDR3 plus reference TRBV2 and TRBJ2-1, the full variable domain is EPEVTQTPSHQVTQMGQEVILRCVPISNHLYFYWYRQILGQKVEFLVSFYNNEISEKSEIFDDQFSVERPDGSNFTLKIRSTKLEDSAMYFCASSGTSRSYNEQFFGPGTRLTVL.

The chain recombines TRBV4-1 with TRBJ2-2; TRBD2 matches 8 bases. Germline-derived CDR1 and CDR2 are MGHRA and YSYEKL. CDR3 length: 16 amino acids. V dropped 1 base and J dropped 3; count of bases not matched to a gene: 4. CDR3 protein: CASSQGTSGYTGELFF. The CDR3 DNA sequence: TGCGCCAGCAGCCAAGGTACTAGCGGATACACCGGGGAGCTGTTTTTT.

The rearrangement uses TRBV5-1 and TRBJ2-5; 9 bases are a match to TRBD1. V was clipped by 4 bases and J by 5 bases; unmatched bases: 12. The CDR3 covers 16 residues. CDR1 and CDR2 (germline): SGHRS, YFSETQ. CDR3 protein: CASSPGRTGAGETQYF. CDR3 sequence (DNA): TGCGCCAGCAGCCCGGGGCGGACAGGGGCGGGTGAGACCCAGTACTTC. The variable domain in full, completed from reference TRBV5-1 and TRBJ2-5, reads KAGVTQTPRYLIKTRGQQVTLSCSPISGHRSVSWYQQTPGQGLQFLFEYFSETQRNKGNFPGRFSGRQFSNSRSEMNVSTLELGDSALYLCASSPGRTGAGETQYFGPGTRLLVL.

This chain uses TRBV19 with TRBJ1-5; unclear D gene. This CDR3 comprises 14 residues. V lost 4 bases, J lost 0 bases, and 7 bases lay in between. Per the germline V gene, CDR1 is LNHDA and CDR2 is SQIVND (reference sequence). This CDR3 is CASSKAPSNQPQHF. For the CDR3, the DNA is TGTGCCAGTAGTAAAGCACCTAGCAATCAGCCCCAGCATTTT.